Below are 16 T cell receptor beta chains sequenced from a single sample in a study of T cell repertoires in cytomegalovirus infection. TCRdb fed the reads into MiXCR, producing one record per CDR3 protein. This sample has 500,000 to 600,000 distinct CDR3 sequences; approximately 17% occur once, and the top ten carry more than 20%. The sequencing sample was made of CD8+ T cells from PBMCs. These receptors all stem from a human donor in good health (CMV status not recorded). Some clones in this sample may be carry-over from other donors' samples.

This clonotype was recorded many times. The chain carries TRBV28 and TRBJ2-1, with D perhaps TRBD2 (6 bases). The CDR3 extends over 13 amino acids. Germline CDR1 MDHEN, CDR2 SYDVKM. Trimming pared 6 bases from V and 5 bases from J, leaving 11 bases between. The CDR3 here is CASSPSEHNEQFF. Here the CDR3 DNA reads TGTGCCAGCAGCCCTAGCGAACACAATGAGCAGTTCTTC.

This clonotype was recorded many times. V usage is TRBV7-6 and J usage is TRBJ1-1, with D unresolved. V gave up 5 bases and J gave up 4 bases, with 11 bases separating them. Germline V gene sequence: CDR1 SGHVS, CDR2 FNYEAQ. The CDR3 runs to 13 residues. The CDR3 DNA sequence: TGTGCCAGCAGCCAGGCCTACAGCACTGAAGCTTTCTTT. Protein product: CASSQAYSTEAFF.

The gene calls are TRBV6-1 and TRBJ2-3; D is tentatively TRBD1 or TRBD2 (6 bases each). V was cut by 6 bases and J by 1 base, with 14 bases left in between. This CDR3 is built from 15 residues. Germline CDR1 and CDR2: MNHNS and SASEGT. The CDR3 bases are TGTGCCAGCAGCGACCAGGGGACTCGCACAGATACGCAGTATTTT. This encodes CASSDQGTRTDTQYF.

CDR3 amino acids: CASSYSLDTNYGYTF. CDR3 nucleotide sequence: TGTGCCAGCAGTTACTCGCTGGACACGAACTATGGCTACACCTTC. The V gene is TRBV6-5, the J gene TRBJ1-2, with TRBD1 as a possible D gene (5 bases). This CDR3 is built from 15 residues. V lost 0 bases and J lost 2, with 10 bases in between. Germline CDR1 and CDR2: MNHEY and SVGAGI.

In DNA form, the CDR3 reads TGTGCCAGCAGTTACGACGCCCGGATTGGTAATTCACCCCTCCACTTT. Protein sequence: CASSYDARIGNSPLHF. The V and J genes are TRBV6-5 and TRBJ1-6; D is unresolved. This CDR3 has 16 residues. Germline V gene data show CDR1 as MNHEY and CDR2 as SVGAGI. Trimming pared 2 bases from V and 6 bases from J, leaving 14 bases between.

V and J are TRBV9 and TRBJ1-1; TRBD1 might be the D (6 bases). The germline CDR1 and CDR2 sequences are SGDLS and YYNGEE. The CDR3 covers 16 residues. Deletions cut 0 bases from V and 4 bases from J, with 16 bases between. CDR3 protein: CASSVGGGRGVTEAFF. As DNA, the CDR3 is TGTGCCAGCAGCGTAGGGGGAGGCAGGGGTGTCACTGAAGCTTTCTTT.

This clonotype was seen more than once but under ten times. V usage is TRBV20-1 and J usage is TRBJ1-6, with 11 nucleotides matching TRBD1. In germline, CDR1 is DFQATT, CDR2 SNEGSKA (reference sequence). The V gene end was trimmed by 2 bases and the J gene end by 10 bases; junction bases not matched to a gene: 7. This CDR3 has 15 residues. DNA for the CDR3: TGCAGTGCTAGAACAACCGGGACAGGGGGATCACCCCTCCACTTT. Residues: CSARTTGTGGSPLHF.

This clonotype was counted many times. The genes are TRBV6-6 and TRBJ2-1, with a weak D call TRBD2 (5 bases). This CDR3 region has 15 residues. Trimming shortened V by 2 bases and J by 4 bases, and 12 bases separated the two germline ends. Per germline, CDR1 MNHNY and CDR2 SVGAGI (reference sequence). The CDR3 here is CASSYGAEPYNEQFF. CDR3 in DNA: TGTGCCAGCAGTTACGGAGCGGAGCCTTACAATGAGCAGTTCTTC.

The sample holds many counts of this clonotype. This rearrangement joins TRBV27 to TRBJ1-4; D is unresolved. CDR3 length: 15 amino acids. Germline CDR1 reads MNHEY; CDR2 reads SMNVEV (reference sequence). V was cut by 3 bases and J by 0 bases, with 8 bases left in between. CDR3 sequence: CASSFKWATNEKLFF. CDR3 in DNA: TGTGCCAGCAGTTTTAAGTGGGCAACTAATGAAAAACTGTTTTTT.

The chain carries TRBV7-9 and TRBJ2-1; D possibly corresponds to TRBD2 (6 bases). Germline values: CDR1 SEHNR, CDR2 FQNEAQ (reference sequence). This CDR3 contains 16 residues. V lost 5 bases and J 7 bases, leaving 21 bases between the germline ends. The CDR3 nucleotides read TGTGCCAGCAGCCCCCAGCTCCTCGGGGGTGGTAATGAGCAGTTCTTC. Translated: CASSPQLLGGGNEQFF.

V and J are TRBV27 and TRBJ2-1, with D possibly matching TRBD2 (5 bases). Germline loops: CDR1 MNHEY, CDR2 SMNVEV (reference sequence). Trimming removed 6 bases from V and 2 bases from J, with 11 bases in between. CDR3 length: 14 amino acids. DNA of the CDR3: TGTGCCAGCAGCCGAGCGGTTACCTACAATGAGCAGTTCTTC. The encoded protein is CASSRAVTYNEQFF.

In the case of this clonotype: A much larger clone sits a single nucleotide away, making a read error possible. This chain links TRBV7-6 with TRBJ2-7; TRBD2 agrees at 10 bases. Germline V gene lookup returns CDR1 SGHVS and CDR2 FNYEAQ. This CDR3 region has 16 residues. CDR3 residues: CANSAELAGRSYEQYF. Here the CDR3 DNA reads TGTGCCAACAGCGCCGAACTAGCGGGGAGGTCGTACGAGCAGTACTTC.

The chain employs TRBV27 and TRBJ2-3; D not resolved. The V and J ends lost 6 bases and 4 bases respectively, with 8 bases between them. Per the germline V gene, CDR1 is MNHEY and CDR2 is SMNVEV (reference sequence). The CDR3 covers 12 residues. The CDR3 reads CASSPLSDTQYF. The DNA for the CDR3 is TGTGCCAGCAGCCCACTATCAGATACGCAGTATTTT.

The chain carries TRBV28 and TRBJ1-6; 7 bases map to TRBD1. The CDR3 is 13 residues long. Germline-derived CDR1 and CDR2 are MDHEN and SYDVKM. The V segment lost 6 bases and the J segment 8 bases; nucleotides outside the gene matches: 4. In DNA form, the CDR3 reads TGTGCCAGCAGACCCACAGGGGATTCACCCCTCCACTTT. Its translation is CASRPTGDSPLHF.

The chain couples TRBV2 to TRBJ2-3; 12 nucleotides match TRBD2. V lost 3 bases to trimming and J lost 3 bases; unmatched junction nucleotides: 7. Germline loops: CDR1 SNHLY, CDR2 FYNNEI. This CDR3 contains 17 residues. The CDR3 DNA reads as TGTGCCAGCAGTGACACTTCTAGCGGGAGGGGAACAGATACGCAGTATTTT. It specifies CASSDTSSGRGTDTQYF.

This clonotype was seen repeatedly, ten times or more. The V call is TRBV7-9, the J call TRBJ2-3; the D is unclear. Germline-derived CDR1 and CDR2 are SEHNR and FQNEAQ (reference sequence). This CDR3 region has 14 residues. Trimming took 1 base from V and 5 from J, leaving 10 bases between them. In DNA, the CDR3 is TGTGCCAGCAGCTTAGAGACCTGGAGAGATACGCAGTATTTT. Its protein is CASSLETWRDTQYF.